This TCR beta chain is drawn from a study of cytomegalovirus exposure and HLA in healthy donors. It was with 60 Vbeta and 13 Jbeta primers that the PCR ran. Here immunoSEQ multiplex PCR was the method, and the copy in TCRdb shows in-frame clones only, minus some. This sample has about 190,000 clones, with 80% to 90% found just once. Looked up from germline, CDR1 is SGHTA and CDR2 is FQGNSA. The V end lost 0 bases, the J end lost 8 bases, and 11 bases lay between the germline ends. The CDR3 length is 14 residues. General study findings and limits: TCR beta chains numbering under 200 were designated cytomegalovirus-associated.

Turning to this clone: The antigen remains undetermined. This CDR3 is also generated by other DNA sequences in the sample.

This receptor was obtained from a middle-aged man in good health and CMV-seropositive. The sequencing sample was made of PBMCs. The J gene is TRBJ2-1, the V gene TRBV7-2; no reliable D call. CDR3 DNA sequence: TGTGCCAGCAGCTTAGCGCTTAGAACTCATGAGCAGTTCTTC. Encoded protein: CASSLALRTHEQFF.